This entry is about one T cell receptor (beta chain). This CDR3 is built from 14 residues. V lost 4 bases, J lost 7 bases, and 7 bases stayed unmatched. Germline V gives CDR1 LGHNA, CDR2 YSLEER. The data were produced by immunoSEQ multiplex PCR, yet TCRdb's version contains in-frame clones alone and is incomplete. The sample records 130,000 to 150,000 clones, 80% being singletons. The data were obtained in a study of blood T cell repertoires in COVID-19. Study-wide background: The United States, Italy and Spain supplied acute and convalescent COVID-19 samples. In each case, the material was cDNA or gDNA derived from T cells, B-cell-depleted T cells, or PBMCs.

The gene calls are TRBV4-3 and TRBJ2-7; 10 bases match TRBD1. Sample: peripheral blood. The origin of this receptor is a man in his 60s with active or convalescent COVID-19. The CDR3 loop is CASSPGTGAFEQYF. CDR3 coding DNA: TGCGCCAGCAGCCCGGGGACAGGGGCTTTTGAGCAGTACTTC.